This TCR beta chain appears in the sequencing data of a study of monozygotic twins with cystic fibrosis. Overall study: With about 15 PCR cycles, barcoded libraries came from around 2.9 micrograms of fragmented DNA. Study results and limitations: J usage was most co-twin-similar in 8 of 16 pairs, V in 13. Shared CDR3 numbers were not associated with age, concordance or severity. Monozygotic CF twins shared more identical nucleotide clonotypes than unrelated patients.

TCRdb's copy holds only in-frame clones and misses some; the assay was immunoSEQ multiplex PCR. The table records tens of thousands of clones, roughly 97% of them present only once. Germline V gene lookup returns CDR1 SGHTA and CDR2 FQGNSA. The V segment lost 5 bases and the J segment 2 bases; nucleotides outside the gene matches: 8. The CDR3 has 15 amino acids. About this clone itself: The antigen is unknown.

The sequenced sample consisted of blood. The chain employs TRBV7-2 and TRBJ2-7; 8 bases align to TRBD2. The source of this sequence is a girl aged 2 to 9 with cystic fibrosis. The CDR3 sequence is CASSRLAGRTYEQYF. The CDR3 nucleotides are TGTGCCAGCAGCCGCCTAGCGGGCCGCACCTACGAGCAGTACTTC.